This T cell receptor (beta chain) was found in a study of CD8 T cells in ankylosing spondylitis. General study points: A TCR beta motif of 8 or 9 highly homologous variants appeared characteristic of ankylosing spondylitis blood.

The CDR3 contains 12 residues. Germline CDR1 and CDR2: DFQATT and SNEGSKA (reference sequence). Trimming left V 3 bases short and J 5 bases short, with 10 bases between. Libraries for TCR beta were made by quantitative 5'-RACE with molecular barcodes. TCRdb re-derived calls from the 5' RACE reads in MiXCR, one entry per CDR3 protein. Found here are about 540,000 distinct CDR3 sequences, about 13% of them singletons; the top ten hold approximately 6.2%. This clonotype appeared a few times. Its antigen is still unknown. This chain links TRBV20-1 with TRBJ1-2; D uncertain. The sequenced material came from blood, either unsorted or a sorted T cell fraction (not recorded which). The sequence came from a male donor with ankylosing spondylitis. The CDR3 coding sequence is TGCAGTGCTAGTGACTCGACTTATGGCTACACCTTC. Translation: CSASDSTYGYTF.